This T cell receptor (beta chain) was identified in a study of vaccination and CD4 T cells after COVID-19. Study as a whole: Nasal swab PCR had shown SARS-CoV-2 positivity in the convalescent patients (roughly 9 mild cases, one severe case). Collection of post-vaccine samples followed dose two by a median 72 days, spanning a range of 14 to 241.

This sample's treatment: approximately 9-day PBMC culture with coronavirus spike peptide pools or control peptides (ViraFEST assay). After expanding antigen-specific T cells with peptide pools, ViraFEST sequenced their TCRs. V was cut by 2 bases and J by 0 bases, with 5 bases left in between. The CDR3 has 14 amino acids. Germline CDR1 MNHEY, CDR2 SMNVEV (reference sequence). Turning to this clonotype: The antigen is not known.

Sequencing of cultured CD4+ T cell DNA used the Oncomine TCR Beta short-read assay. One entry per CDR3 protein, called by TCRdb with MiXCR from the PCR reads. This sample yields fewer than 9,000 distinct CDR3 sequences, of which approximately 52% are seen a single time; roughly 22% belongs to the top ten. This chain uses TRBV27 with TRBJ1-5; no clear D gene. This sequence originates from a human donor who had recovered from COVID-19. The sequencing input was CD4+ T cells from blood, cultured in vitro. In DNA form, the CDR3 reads TGTGCCAGCAGTTTAGGGTATAGCAATCAGCCCCAGCATTTT. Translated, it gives CASSLGYSNQPQHF.